A single sample gave rise to the 13 T cell receptor beta chains below, sequenced in a study of technical replicates of blood from four donors. Generated by immunoSEQ multiplex PCR, the TCRdb table keeps only in-frame clones and is missing some. The table has 9,500 to 15,000 clones, 79% seen once. The material sequenced was PBMCs. Receptors originate from a human donor in good health.

This clone was detected a few times. The genes are TRBV28 and TRBJ1-1, with TRBD1 matching over 12 bases. Germline V lookup: CDR1 MDHEN, CDR2 SYDVKM. This CDR3 has 15 residues. V shed 5 bases, J shed 5 bases, and the junction held 6 bases outside the gene matches. The CDR3 DNA reads TGTGCCAGCAGTCAGGGACAGGGGGCGAGAACTGAAGCTTTCTTT. This gives the protein CASSQGQGARTEAFF.

V and J are TRBV19 and TRBJ1-2; no definite D call. Trimming cost V 4 bases and J 2 bases, with 11 bases left between them. The CDR3 spans 14 residues. From germline, CDR1 is LNHDA and CDR2 SQIVND (reference sequence). In DNA form, the CDR3 reads TGTGCCAGTAGTAATGCCCGAGGAAACTATGGCTACACCTTC. Amino acid sequence: CASSNARGNYGYTF.

In this sample, this clone turned up a few times. The chain couples TRBV2 to TRBJ1-5; 7 positions agree with TRBD1. Germline CDR1 is SNHLY and CDR2 is FYNNEI. The junction had 4 bases not matched to a gene; V was cut back by 4 bases and J by 4 bases. The length of the CDR3 is 14 residues. Written as DNA, the CDR3 is TGTGCCAGCAGTGGAGGGACAGTTAATCAGCCCCAGCATTTT. Its translation is CASSGGTVNQPQHF.

This chain links TRBV10-3 with TRBJ2-1; D is possibly TRBD1 (5 bases). Per germline, CDR1 ENHRY and CDR2 SYGVKD. The CDR3 covers 15 residues. Deletions cut 3 bases from V and 0 bases from J, with 9 bases between. The CDR3 DNA reads as TGTGCCATCAGTGAAGGGGTGAGCTCCTACAATGAGCAGTTCTTC. This translates into CAISEGVSSYNEQFF.

The V call is TRBV2, the J call TRBJ2-3, with 8 bases fitting TRBD2. CDR1 SNHLY and CDR2 FYNNEI come from the germline V gene. With V trimmed by 4 bases and J by 0 bases, 3 bases remained unmatched. The CDR3 covers 15 residues. The CDR3 DNA reads TGTGCCAGCAGTGTACTAGCGGATAGCACAGATACGCAGTATTTT. This sequence encodes CASSVLADSTDTQYF.

The chain combines TRBV11-1 with TRBJ2-1, with D unclear. The CDR3 is made up of 14 amino acids. Trimming pared 5 bases from V and 1 base from J, leaving 9 bases between. Germline V lookup: CDR1 SGHAT, CDR2 FQDESV (reference sequence). The CDR3 is CASSPGRSYNEQFF. DNA of the CDR3: TGTGCCAGCAGCCCGGGTAGGTCCTACAATGAGCAGTTCTTC.

The sample holds a few counts of this clone. J is TRBJ1-1 and V is TRBV30, with D uncertain. The CDR3 is 13 residues long. CDR1 is GTSNPN, CDR2 SVGIG, per germline (reference sequence). Trimming took 4 bases from V and 8 from J, leaving 17 bases between them. The CDR3 spells CAWIRQVYGEAFF. CDR3 bases: TGTGCCTGGATACGGCAGGTCTATGGGGAAGCTTTCTTT.

This chain joins TRBV10-2 and TRBJ2-7; 8 bases line up with TRBD1. Trimming took 6 bases from V and 7 from J; bases not matched to a gene: 23. The CDR3 has 18 residues. Germline values: CDR1 WSHSY, CDR2 SAAADI. CDR3 DNA: TGCGCCAGCAGCCGAAGGACAGGGCTCTCCATAGGTGAGGGAGAGCAGTACTTC. Translating gives CASSRRTGLSIGEGEQYF.

V usage is TRBV18 and J usage is TRBJ2-1; 8 nucleotides line up with TRBD2. Per the germline V gene, CDR1 is KGHSH and CDR2 is LQKENI. This CDR3 comprises 14 residues. After removal of 6 bases from V and 3 bases from J, the junction contained 4 bases not matched to a gene. CDR3 DNA: TGTGCCAGCTCCGGACTAGCCAGCTACAATGAGCAGTTCTTC. Amino acids: CASSGLASYNEQFF.

The count of this clone is one. Here the CDR3 DNA reads TGCGCCAGCAGCTTACTAGCGGGAATTCAAGAGACCCAGTACTTC. It encodes CASSLLAGIQETQYF. This chain connects TRBV5-1 to TRBJ2-5; 10 positions match TRBD2. V dropped 2 bases and J dropped 2; count of bases not matched to a gene: 3. This CDR3 contains 15 residues. Germline assignment: CDR1 SGHRS and CDR2 YFSETQ.

The V gene is TRBV6-1, the J gene TRBJ2-1, with 9 nucleotides matching TRBD2. Germline assignment: CDR1 MNHNS and CDR2 SASEGT. CDR3 size: 14 residues. V dropped 7 bases and J dropped 5; count of bases not matched to a gene: 6. In nucleotides, the CDR3 is TGTGCCAGCAAAGGACTAGCGAGGGACAATGAGCAGTTCTTC. Translating it yields CASKGLARDNEQFF.

J is TRBJ2-6 and V is TRBV6-5, with D perhaps TRBD2 (5 bases). Germline-derived CDR1 and CDR2 are MNHEY and SVGAGI. The CDR3 is 16 amino acids. The ends were cut back, 3 bases at V and 3 bases at J, with 12 bases in the middle. CDR3 residues: CASSYGSVYGANVLTF. The CDR3 nucleotides are TGTGCCAGCAGTTATGGGAGCGTTTATGGGGCCAACGTCCTGACTTTC.

V is TRBV6-5 and J is TRBJ2-5; 8 bases match TRBD2. The J segment lost 5 bases and the V segment lost 2 bases, leaving 4 bases of the junction unmatched. The germline V gene has CDR1 MNHEY and CDR2 SVGAGI. CDR3 size: 14 residues. The CDR3 sequence: CASSYRGGWETQYF. In DNA form, the CDR3 reads TGTGCCAGCAGTTACCGGGGGGGCTGGGAGACCCAGTACTTC.